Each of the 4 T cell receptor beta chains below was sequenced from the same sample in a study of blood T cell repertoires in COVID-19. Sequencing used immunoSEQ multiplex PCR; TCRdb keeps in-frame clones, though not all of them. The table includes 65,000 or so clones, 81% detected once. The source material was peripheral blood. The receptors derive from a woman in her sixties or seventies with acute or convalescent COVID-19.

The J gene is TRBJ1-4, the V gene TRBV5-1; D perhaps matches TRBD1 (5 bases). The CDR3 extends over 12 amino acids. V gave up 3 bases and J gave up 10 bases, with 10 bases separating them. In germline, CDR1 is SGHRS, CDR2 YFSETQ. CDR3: CASSSWGGKLFF. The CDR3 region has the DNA TGCGCCAGCAGCTCATGGGGCGGAAAACTGTTTTTT.

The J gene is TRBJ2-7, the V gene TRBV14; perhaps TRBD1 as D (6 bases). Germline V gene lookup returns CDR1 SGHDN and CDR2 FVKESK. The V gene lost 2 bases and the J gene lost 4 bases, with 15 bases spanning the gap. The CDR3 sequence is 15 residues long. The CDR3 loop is CASSQPQGNRYEQYF. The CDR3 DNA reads TGTGCCAGCAGCCAACCACAGGGAAATCGGTACGAGCAGTACTTC.

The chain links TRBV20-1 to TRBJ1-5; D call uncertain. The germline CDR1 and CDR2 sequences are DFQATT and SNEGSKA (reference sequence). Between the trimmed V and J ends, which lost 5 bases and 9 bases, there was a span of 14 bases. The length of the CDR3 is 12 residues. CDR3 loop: CSAGAGGRPQHF. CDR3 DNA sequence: TGCAGTGCTGGTGCAGGCGGGAGGCCCCAGCATTTT.

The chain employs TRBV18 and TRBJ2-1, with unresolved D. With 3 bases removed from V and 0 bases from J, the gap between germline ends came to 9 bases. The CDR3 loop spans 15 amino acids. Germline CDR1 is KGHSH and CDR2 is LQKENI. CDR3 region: CASSPSLSSYNEQFF. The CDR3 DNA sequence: TGTGCCAGCTCACCGTCGCTGAGCTCCTACAATGAGCAGTTCTTC.